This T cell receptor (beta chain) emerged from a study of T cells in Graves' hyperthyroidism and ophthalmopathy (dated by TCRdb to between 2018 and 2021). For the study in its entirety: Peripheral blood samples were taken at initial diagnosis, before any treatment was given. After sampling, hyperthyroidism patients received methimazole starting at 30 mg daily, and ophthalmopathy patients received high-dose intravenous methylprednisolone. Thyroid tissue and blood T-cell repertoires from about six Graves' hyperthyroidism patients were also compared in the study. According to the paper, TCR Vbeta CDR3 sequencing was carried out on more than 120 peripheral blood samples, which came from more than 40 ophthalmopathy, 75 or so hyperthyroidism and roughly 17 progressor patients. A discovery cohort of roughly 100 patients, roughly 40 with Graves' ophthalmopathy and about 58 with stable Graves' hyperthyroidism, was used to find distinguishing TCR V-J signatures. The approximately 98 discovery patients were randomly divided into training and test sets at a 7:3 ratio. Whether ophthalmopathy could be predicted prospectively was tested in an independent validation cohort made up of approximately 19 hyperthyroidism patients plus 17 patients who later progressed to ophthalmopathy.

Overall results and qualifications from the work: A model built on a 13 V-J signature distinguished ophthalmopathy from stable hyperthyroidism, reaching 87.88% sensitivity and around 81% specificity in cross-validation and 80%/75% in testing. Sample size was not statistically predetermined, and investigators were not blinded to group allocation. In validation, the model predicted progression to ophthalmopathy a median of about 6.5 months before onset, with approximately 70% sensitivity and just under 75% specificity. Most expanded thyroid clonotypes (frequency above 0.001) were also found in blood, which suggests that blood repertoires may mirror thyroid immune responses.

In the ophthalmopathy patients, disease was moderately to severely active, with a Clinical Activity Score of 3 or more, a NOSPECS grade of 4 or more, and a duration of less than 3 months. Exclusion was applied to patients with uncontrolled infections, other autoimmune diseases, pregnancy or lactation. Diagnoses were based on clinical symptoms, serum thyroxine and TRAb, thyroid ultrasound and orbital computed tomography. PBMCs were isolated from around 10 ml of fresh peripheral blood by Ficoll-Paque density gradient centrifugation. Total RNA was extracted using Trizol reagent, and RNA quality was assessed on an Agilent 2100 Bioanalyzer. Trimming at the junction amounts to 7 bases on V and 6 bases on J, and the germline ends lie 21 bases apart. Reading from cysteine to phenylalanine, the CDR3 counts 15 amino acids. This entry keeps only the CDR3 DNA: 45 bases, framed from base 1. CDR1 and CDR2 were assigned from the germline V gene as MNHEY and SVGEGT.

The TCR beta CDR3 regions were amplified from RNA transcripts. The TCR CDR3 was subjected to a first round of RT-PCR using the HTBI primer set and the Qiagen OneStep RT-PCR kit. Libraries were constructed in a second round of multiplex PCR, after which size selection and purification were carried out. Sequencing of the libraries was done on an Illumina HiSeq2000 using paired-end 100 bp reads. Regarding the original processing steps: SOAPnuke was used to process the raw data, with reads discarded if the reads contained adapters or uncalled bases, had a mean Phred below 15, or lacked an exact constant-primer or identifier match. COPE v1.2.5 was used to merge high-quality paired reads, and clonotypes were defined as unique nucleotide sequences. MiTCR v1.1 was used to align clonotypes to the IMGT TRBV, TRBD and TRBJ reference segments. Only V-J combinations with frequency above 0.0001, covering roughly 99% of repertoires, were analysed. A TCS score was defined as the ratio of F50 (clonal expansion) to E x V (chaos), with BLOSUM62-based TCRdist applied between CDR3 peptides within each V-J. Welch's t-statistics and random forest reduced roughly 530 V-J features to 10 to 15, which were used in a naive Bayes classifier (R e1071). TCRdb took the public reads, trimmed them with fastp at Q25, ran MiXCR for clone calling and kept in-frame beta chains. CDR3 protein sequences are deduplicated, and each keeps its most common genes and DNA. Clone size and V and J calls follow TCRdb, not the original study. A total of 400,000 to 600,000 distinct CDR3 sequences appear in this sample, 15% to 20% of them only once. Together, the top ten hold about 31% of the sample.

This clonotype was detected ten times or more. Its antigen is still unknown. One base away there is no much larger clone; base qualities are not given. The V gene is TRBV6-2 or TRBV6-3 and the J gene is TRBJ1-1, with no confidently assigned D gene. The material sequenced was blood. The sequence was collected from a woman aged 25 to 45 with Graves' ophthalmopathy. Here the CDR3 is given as CASTLVLRGNAEAFF. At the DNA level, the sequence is TGTGCCAGCACTCTTGTTTTACGGGGTAACGCTGAAGCTTTCTTT.